These 28 T cell receptor beta chains originate from one sample sequenced in a study of pediatric ulcerative colitis. The repertoire was sequenced with immunoSEQ multiplex PCR; TCRdb's copy has only in-frame clones and lacks some. The table includes about 60,000 clones, 87% detected once. Material: blood. Receptors were obtained from a boy aged 10-17 years who was a control in a study of pediatric ulcerative colitis.

The V call is TRBV6-5, the J call TRBJ2-5; D may be TRBD1 (5 bases). Germline V CDR1 and CDR2: MNHEY, SVGAGI. V was cut by 4 bases and J by 4 bases, with 16 bases left in between. The length of the CDR3 is 15 residues. CDR3 nucleotides: TGTGCCAGCAGTTCCTACAGGACCTCCGGAGAGACCCAGTACTTC. Translating gives CASSSYRTSGETQYF.

The table lists this clone with a few counts. The chain combines TRBV5-1 with TRBJ1-4, with 10 bases lining up with TRBD1. The CDR3 length is 16 residues. Germline assignment: CDR1 SGHRS and CDR2 YFSETQ. V lost 4 bases, J lost 5 bases, and 8 bases stayed unmatched. CDR3 bases: TGCGCCAGCAGCCCCGGGACAGGGGACGCAAATGAAAAACTGTTTTTT. Protein: CASSPGTGDANEKLFF.

The chain combines TRBV5-1 with TRBJ2-7, with 15 bases identical to TRBD2. J was trimmed by 2 bases and V by 2 bases; bases with no gene match: 11. The CDR3 spans 19 residues. Germline V lookup: CDR1 SGHRS, CDR2 YFSETQ. The CDR3 DNA reads as TGCGCCAGCAGCTTCTCGGGACTAGCGGGAGGACGAACTACCTACGAGCAGTACTTC. Amino acids: CASSFSGLAGGRTTYEQYF.

The rearrangement links TRBV9 to TRBJ2-3, with 10 bases lining up with TRBD2. Germline V gives CDR1 SGDLS, CDR2 YYNGEE. J was trimmed by 3 bases and V by 4 bases; bases with no gene match: 14. The length of the CDR3 is 18 residues. The DNA for the CDR3 is TGTGCCAGCAGCACGAACCCGGCTAGCGGGAGCCGAACAGATACGCAGTATTTT. This codes for CASSTNPASGSRTDTQYF.

The chain recombines TRBV7-2 with TRBJ2-7; TRBD2 agrees at 11 bases. Trimming removed 6 bases from V and 0 bases from J; junction bases left unmatched: 4. Germline V CDR1 and CDR2: SGHTA, FQGNSA. The CDR3 sequence is 15 residues long. CDR3 loop: CASRQGLAASYEQYF. The CDR3 nucleotides are TGTGCCAGCAGACAGGGACTAGCGGCCTCCTACGAGCAGTACTTC.

The V call is TRBV7-8, the J call TRBJ2-5; TRBD2 matches 10 bases. The CDR3 spans 17 residues. Per the germline V gene, CDR1 is SGHVS and CDR2 is FQNEAQ. V trimming: 1 base; J trimming: 4 bases; junction bases outside the gene matches: 9. CDR3 DNA: TGTGCCAGCAGCTTAGAACTTCTAGCGGGAGTTGGAGAGACCCAGTACTTC. Protein sequence: CASSLELLAGVGETQYF. Combining the CDR3 with reference TRBV7-8 and TRBJ2-5 gives the whole variable domain GAGVSQSPRYKVAKRGQDVALRCDPISGHVSLFWYQQALGQGPEFLTYFQNEAQLDKSGLPSDRFFAERPEGSVSTLKIQRTQQEDSAVYLCASSLELLAGVGETQYFGPGTRLLVL.

The chain uses TRBV29-1 and TRBJ2-1; 8 nucleotides agree with TRBD2. Germline V gives CDR1 SQVTM, CDR2 ANQGSEA. V gave up 2 bases and J gave up 8 bases; unmatched junction bases: 8. The CDR3 is 14 residues long. CDR3 DNA: TGCAGCGTTGAATCCGGGGGGGTAAGGTATGAGCAGTTCTTC. Translation gives CSVESGGVRYEQFF.

The J gene is TRBJ2-3, the V gene TRBV15; tentatively, D is TRBD1 (5 bases). Per the germline V gene, CDR1 is LNHNV and CDR2 is YYDKDF (reference sequence). V dropped 8 bases and J dropped 8 bases, with 17 bases sitting between them. CDR3 length: 13 amino acids. This CDR3 is CATDRLGQGTQYF. The CDR3 DNA reads TGTGCCACCGACAGACTGGGGCAAGGTACGCAGTATTTT.

The V call is TRBV7-3, the J call TRBJ2-1; D is ambiguous. CDR3 length: 15 residues. From germline, CDR1 is SGHTA and CDR2 FQGTGA. Trimming stripped 5 bases from V and 3 bases from J, with 14 bases between. DNA for the CDR3: TGTGCCAGCAGCCCCTTTCGTGCGAGCTACAATGAGCAGTTCTTC. It encodes CASSPFRASYNEQFF.

This chain connects TRBV7-2 to TRBJ2-5; 7 nucleotides match TRBD1. Germline-derived CDR1 and CDR2 are SGHTA and FQGNSA. This CDR3 comprises 16 residues. The V and J ends lost 0 bases and 2 bases, in that order; junction bases with no gene match: 6. CDR3 amino acids: CASSLAGTERQETQYF. Here the CDR3 DNA reads TGTGCCAGCAGCTTAGCTGGGACAGAGAGACAAGAGACCCAGTACTTC.

V and J are TRBV4-3 and TRBJ1-6; D might be TRBD1 (6 bases). The CDR3 is 17 residues long. The V gene lost 4 bases and the J gene lost 9 bases, with 22 bases spanning the gap. The V gene's germline CDR1 is LGHNA and CDR2 YSLEER. In DNA, the CDR3 is TGCGCCAGCAGCCCCAATCTGGGGGGGCGGGCCGGTTCACCCCTCCACTTT. This encodes CASSPNLGGRAGSPLHF.

This chain links TRBV9 with TRBJ2-6; D is unclear. This CDR3 has 18 residues. Trimming removed 4 bases at V and 4 bases at J, with 21 bases between. Germline V gene data show CDR1 as SGDLS and CDR2 as YYNGEE. CDR3: CASSPWPTKGSGANVLTF. The CDR3, as DNA: TGTGCCAGCAGCCCTTGGCCGACAAAAGGGTCCGGGGCCAACGTCCTGACTTTC.

The chain employs TRBV19 and TRBJ2-7; D unresolved. The germline V gene encodes CDR1 LNHDA and CDR2 SQIVND (reference sequence). This CDR3 spans 13 amino acids. V dropped 3 bases and J dropped 4 bases, with 10 bases sitting between them. The DNA for the CDR3 is TGTGCCAGTAGTATGGACCAGACATACGAGCAGTACTTC. Translated: CASSMDQTYEQYF.

This clone was picked up a small number of times. The rearrangement links TRBV7-9 to TRBJ1-4; TRBD1 is a possible D gene (5 bases). V was shortened by 5 bases and J by 13 bases, with 20 bases between the two germline ends. This CDR3 is built from 14 residues. Germline V gene lookup returns CDR1 SEHNR and CDR2 FQNEAQ (reference sequence). In DNA form, the CDR3 reads TGTGCCAGCAGCGCAGGGTCTGTTCAGCTAGGACTGTTTTTT. Translation gives CASSAGSVQLGLFF.

The chain uses TRBV2 and TRBJ1-5, with D possibly TRBD1 on 5 matching bases. The germline gives CDR1 SNHLY, CDR2 FYNNEI. This CDR3 spans 16 amino acids. Deletions cut 3 bases from V and 2 bases from J, with 14 bases between. For the CDR3, the DNA is TGTGCCAGCAGTGACTTGGGGCTAGAGGGCAATCAGCCCCAGCATTTT. Amino acids: CASSDLGLEGNQPQHF.

The gene calls are TRBV28 and TRBJ2-7; D may be TRBD1 (6 bases). The CDR3 is made up of 12 amino acids. Germline values: CDR1 MDHEN, CDR2 SYDVKM. V lost 7 bases to trimming and J lost 3 bases, with 10 bases between them. CDR3 DNA sequence: TGTGCCAGCAAGGGGGTCCTCTACGAGCAGTACTTC. Translating gives CASKGVLYEQYF.

The rearrangement uses TRBV27 and TRBJ2-7; 8 bases fit TRBD2. Losses at the gene ends were 5 bases for V and 3 bases for J; bases not matched to a gene: 12. The CDR3 has 16 amino acids. Germline CDR1 MNHEY, CDR2 SMNVEV (reference sequence). The CDR3 region is CASSPGVGTSIYEQYF. As DNA, the CDR3 is TGTGCCAGCAGTCCGGGGGTGGGGACTAGTATCTACGAGCAGTACTTC.

This chain joins TRBV27 and TRBJ2-2, with a possible D match to TRBD2 (5 bases). Germline assignment: CDR1 MNHEY and CDR2 SMNVEV (reference sequence). The ends were cut back, 6 bases at V and 0 bases at J, with 17 bases in the middle. This CDR3 has 17 amino acids. CDR3 nucleotides: TGTGCCAGCAGAACAAACCCTACCGGGGCGAACACCGGGGAGCTGTTTTTT. Amino acid sequence: CASRTNPTGANTGELFF.

Note on this clone: One end of the junction does not line up with germline, which may come from a read error. This chain uses TRBV5-1 with TRBJ1-2, with D tentatively TRBD1 (6 bases). Germline V gene lookup returns CDR1 SGHRS and CDR2 YFSETQ. The CDR3 totals 14 residues. The CDR3 region is CASSPPGANYGYTF. The CDR3 DNA is TGTGCCAGCAGCCCCCCAGGGGCTAACTATGGCTACACCTTC.

CDR3 bases: TGTGCCAGCAGCTCCTCACCCGGGAGAAGAAATGAGCAGTTCTTC. This encodes CASSSSPGRRNEQFF. The chain is built from TRBV9 and TRBJ2-1, with D tentatively TRBD2 (6 bases). The CDR3 runs to 15 residues. V dropped 4 bases and J dropped 7 bases, with 18 bases sitting between them. Per germline, CDR1 SGDLS and CDR2 YYNGEE.

The chain joins TRBV27 to TRBJ1-5; D is uncertain. V lost 1 base and J lost 0, with 7 bases in between. The germline CDR1 and CDR2 sequences are MNHEY and SMNVEV (reference sequence). The CDR3 covers 15 residues. The CDR3 region is CASSLWSASNQPQHF. The CDR3 region has the DNA TGTGCCAGCAGTTTATGGAGTGCTAGCAATCAGCCCCAGCATTTT.

This chain joins TRBV23-1 and TRBJ1-4; D is perhaps TRBD1 (6 bases). TRBV23-1 is flagged as an ORF with uncertain function. V was clipped by 5 bases and J by 6 bases, with 13 bases between them. The length of the CDR3 is 14 residues. This chain's CDR3 is CASSDRTCDEKLFF. The CDR3 DNA reads as TGCGCCAGCAGTGACAGGACCTGTGATGAAAAACTGTTTTTT.

This clone was counted between two and nine times. The CDR3 spells CASRTGAGTQYF. DNA of the CDR3: TGTGCCAGCAGGACCGGGGCGGGGACGCAGTATTTT. J is TRBJ2-3 and V is TRBV2; D is possibly TRBD2 (6 bases). Looked up from germline, CDR1 is SNHLY and CDR2 is FYNNEI. Trimming removed 6 bases from V and 9 bases from J, with 13 bases in between. CDR3 length: 12 residues. Complete variable domain (other parts from reference TRBV2 and TRBJ2-3): EPEVTQTPSHQVTQMGQEVILRCVPISNHLYFYWYRQILGQKVEFLVSFYNNEISEKSEIFDDQFSVERPDGSNFTLKIRSTKLEDSAMYFCASRTGAGTQYFGPGTRLTVL.

The J gene is TRBJ2-1, the V gene TRBV5-1; possible D gene TRBD1, 5 bases. Germline values: CDR1 SGHRS, CDR2 YFSETQ. V was clipped by 2 bases and J by 6 bases, with 15 bases between them. This CDR3 region has 15 residues. CDR3 protein: CASSFDGASSNEQFF. The CDR3 DNA reads as TGCGCCAGCAGCTTCGATGGGGCATCTTCCAATGAGCAGTTCTTC. The full variable domain, rest sourced from reference TRBV5-1 and TRBJ2-1, is KAGVTQTPRYLIKTRGQQVTLSCSPISGHRSVSWYQQTPGQGLQFLFEYFSETQRNKGNFPGRFSGRQFSNSRSEMNVSTLELGDSALYLCASSFDGASSNEQFFGPGTRLTVL.

The chain recombines TRBV6-5 with TRBJ2-7; D uncertain. Germline CDR1 is MNHEY and CDR2 is SVGAGI. This CDR3 comprises 14 residues. Deletions cut 5 bases from V and 7 bases from J, with 18 bases between. CDR3 in DNA: TGTGCCAGCAGTGTTAACAACCAATTGGGGGAGCAGTACTTC. This sequence encodes CASSVNNQLGEQYF.

The chain employs TRBV4-2 and TRBJ1-1; 8 positions match TRBD1. V lost 4 bases, J lost 2 bases, and 9 bases stayed unmatched. The CDR3 has 16 amino acids. Germline values: CDR1 LGHNA, CDR2 YNFKEQ. The CDR3 region has the DNA TGTGCCAGCAGCCGACAGACAGGGGAGGGAAACACTGAAGCTTTCTTT. Translating it yields CASSRQTGEGNTEAFF.

The gene calls are TRBV16 and TRBJ1-1; D unresolved. Germline CDR1 is KGHSY and CDR2 is FQNENV. The CDR3 sequence is 16 residues long. V was cut by 4 bases and J by 2 bases, with 17 bases left in between. The CDR3 DNA follows: TGTGCCAGCAGCCCAACTGACCCAAAGGCTAACACTGAAGCTTTCTTT. This sequence encodes CASSPTDPKANTEAFF.

The table lists this clone with a count of one. The chain combines TRBV19 with TRBJ2-1, with D possibly TRBD2 on 5 matching bases. Per germline, CDR1 LNHDA and CDR2 SQIVND (reference sequence). V was trimmed by 3 bases and J by 5 bases, leaving 14 bases between them. The CDR3 covers 15 residues. In DNA, the CDR3 is TGTGCCAGTAGTATCTTCGGGCGGGCGAACAATGAGCAGTTCTTC. Its translation is CASSIFGRANNEQFF. The variable domain in full, with the rest retrieved from reference TRBV19 and TRBJ2-1, is DGGITQSPKYLFRKEGQNVTLSCEQNLNHDAMYWYRQDPGQGLRLIYYSQIVNDFQKGDIAEGYSVSREKKESFPLTVTSAQKNPTAFYLCASSIFGRANNEQFFGPGTRLTVL.